This T cell receptor (beta chain) is drawn from a study of a mutant IDH1 vaccine in newly diagnosed glioma (dated by TCRdb to the early 2020s). A note on the overall study: Across visits V03 through V10, patients got a total of eight vaccinations, given in weeks 1, 3, 5, 7, 11, 15, 19 and 23. For exploratory analyses, about 25 treated patients had longitudinal TCRB deep sequencing done wherever samples were available. Peripheral blood samples were drawn at six visits, namely V03 (baseline), V05, V07, V10, V12 and V13. Vaccination began 4-6 weeks after radiotherapy alone, or alongside temozolomide cycles in the chemotherapy-containing groups. Of the roughly 33 treated patients, about 62% were male and around 40% were female, and the mean age was 40.4 years. Prior to enrollment, patients had been given standard therapy consisting of radiotherapy alone, temozolomide alone, or radiochemotherapy with temozolomide, with the combination given to most patients. Results the study describes overall, beyond this receptor: No apparent relationship was observed between pseudoprogression and alterations in the top peripheral T cell clonotypes detected by TCRB sequencing. Vaccine-induced immune responses across multiple MHC alleles were detected in 90% to 95% of patients. Selection of PBMC samples for TCRB deep sequencing was based on availability. It was noted by the authors that analyses of patient blood samples could not be reproduced owing to sample limitations.

The sample's time point, from its label and the paper: week 23, last vaccination. Each vaccine dose, consisting of 300 ug of a 20-mer mutant IDH1 peptide in Montanide, was administered subcutaneously with topical imiquimod. Donors had newly diagnosed WHO grade 3 or 4 IDH1-mutant astrocytomas with loss of nuclear ATRX. The samples were drawn from NOA16, a multicentre, single-arm, open-label phase I trial in Germany that tested a mutant IDH1 peptide vaccine in humans for the first time. Genomic DNA for TCRB sequencing was extracted from EDTA blood using the DNeasy Blood and Tissue Kit. Points on this clone: Its antigen is unknown. Per-base qualities were not stored, and no clone one base away is much larger.

To prepare the library, the immunoSEQ multiplex PCR assay was applied. Following the manufacturer's protocol, the hsTCRB Kit was used to amplify rearranged TCR beta chain sequences. TCRB libraries were sequenced on an Illumina MiSeq. As for how the authors treated the data: The kit vendor's proprietary platform handled demultiplexing, trimming and gene mapping. The table comes from immuneACCESS by way of TCRdb, which keeps in-frame sequences with V and J called. Part of the clones is missing from these tables; in studies checked, under half for an unresolved V gene and the rest for unknown reasons. From that table come the V and J calls and clone size; the DNA was used to work out D and trimming. Present in this sample are 60,000 or so clones, about three quarters of which were seen just once. 7.5% to 10% of the sample belongs to the ten largest clones. The CDR3 starts with the cysteine, ends with the phenylalanine, and has 15 residues. The kept DNA is CDR3 alone, 45 bases in frame from the first base. CDR1 SNHLY and CDR2 FYNNEI were looked up in the germline V gene. From V the trimming removes 4 bases and from J it removes 4 bases, while the gene matches leave 8 bases of the junction unaccounted for.

The receptor was isolated from a woman between 40 and 55 years old with glioma. Some clones in this sample may be carry-over from other donors' samples. Recombination connected TRBV2 to TRBJ2-5; 8 central nucleotides agree with TRBD1. Sequencing used PBMCs, obtained from a glioma patient whose treatment included an IDH1 peptide vaccine. For the CDR3, the sequence is CASSGGRGLGETQYF. The sequence in DNA is TGTGCCAGCAGTGGCGGCAGGGGGCTAGGAGAGACCCAGTACTTC.